This TCR beta chain originates from a study of blood T cell repertoires in COVID-19. Whole-study context: Some COVID-19 samples were acute and others convalescent; all came from the United States, Italy and Spain. From T cells, B-cell-depleted T cells, or PBMCs came the material, which was cDNA or gDNA.

Residents of about two dozen US areas, aged roughly 18 to 89 years, made up the participants. Researchers sorted participants into cohorts using their self-reported clinical history. The CDR3 extends over 13 amino acids. The V gene lost 3 bases and the J gene lost 7 bases, with 10 bases spanning the gap. Germline loops: CDR1 MDHEN, CDR2 SYDVKM. The method was immunoSEQ multiplex PCR; TCRdb's version includes in-frame clones alone and lacks a portion of them. Among about 330,000 clones listed, over 75% were seen once. The sequenced sample was PBMCs or T cells enriched from blood (not recorded which). This clonotype was obtained from a man aged 25-45 years who had recovered from COVID-19. V is TRBV28 and J is TRBJ1-5; TRBD1 is a possible D gene (6 bases). The DNA of the CDR3 is TGTGCCAGCAGTTTTACAGGGCACCAGCCCCAGCATTTT. As protein: CASSFTGHQPQHF.